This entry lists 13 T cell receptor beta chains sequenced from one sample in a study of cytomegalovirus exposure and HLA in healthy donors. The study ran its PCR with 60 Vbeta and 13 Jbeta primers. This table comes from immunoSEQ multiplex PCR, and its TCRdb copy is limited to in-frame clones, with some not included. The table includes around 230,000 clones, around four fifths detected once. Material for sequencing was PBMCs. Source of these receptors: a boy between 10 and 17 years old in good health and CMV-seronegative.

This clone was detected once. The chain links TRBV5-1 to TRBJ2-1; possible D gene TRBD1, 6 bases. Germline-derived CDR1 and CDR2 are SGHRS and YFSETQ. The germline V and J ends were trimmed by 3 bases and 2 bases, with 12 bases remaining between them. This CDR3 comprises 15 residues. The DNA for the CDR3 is TGCGCCAGCAGCTATGAGCGGACAGCCTACAATGAGCAGTTCTTC. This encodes CASSYERTAYNEQFF.

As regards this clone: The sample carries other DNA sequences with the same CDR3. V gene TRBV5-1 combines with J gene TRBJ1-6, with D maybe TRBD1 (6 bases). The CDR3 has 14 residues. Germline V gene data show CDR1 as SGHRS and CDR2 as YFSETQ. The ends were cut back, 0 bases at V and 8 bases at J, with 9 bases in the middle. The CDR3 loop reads CASSLAQGDSPLHF. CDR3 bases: TGCGCCAGCAGCTTGGCACAGGGAGATTCACCCCTCCACTTT. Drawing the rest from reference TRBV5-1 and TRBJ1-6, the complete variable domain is KAGVTQTPRYLIKTRGQQVTLSCSPISGHRSVSWYQQTPGQGLQFLFEYFSETQRNKGNFPGRFSGRQFSNSRSEMNVSTLELGDSALYLCASSLAQGDSPLHFGNGTRLTVT.

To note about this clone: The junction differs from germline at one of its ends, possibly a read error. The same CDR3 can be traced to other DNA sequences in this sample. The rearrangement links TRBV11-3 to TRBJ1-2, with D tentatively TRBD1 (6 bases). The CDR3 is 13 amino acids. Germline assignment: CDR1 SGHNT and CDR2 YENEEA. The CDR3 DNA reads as TGTGCCAGCAGCCCCGACAGGAACTACGGCTACACCTTC. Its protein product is CASSPDRNYGYTF. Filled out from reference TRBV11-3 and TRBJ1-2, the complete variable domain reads EAGVVQSPRYKIIEKKQPVAFWCNPISGHNTLYWYLQNLGQGPELLIRYENEEAVDDSQLPKDRFSAERLKGVDSTLKIQPAELGDSAVYLCASSPDRNYGYTFGSGTRLTVV.

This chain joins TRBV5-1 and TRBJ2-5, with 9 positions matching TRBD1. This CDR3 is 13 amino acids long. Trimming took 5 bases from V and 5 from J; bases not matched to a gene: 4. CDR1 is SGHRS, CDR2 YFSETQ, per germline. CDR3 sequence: CASRGQGGETQYF. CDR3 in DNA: TGCGCCAGCAGGGGACAGGGAGGGGAGACCCAGTACTTC.

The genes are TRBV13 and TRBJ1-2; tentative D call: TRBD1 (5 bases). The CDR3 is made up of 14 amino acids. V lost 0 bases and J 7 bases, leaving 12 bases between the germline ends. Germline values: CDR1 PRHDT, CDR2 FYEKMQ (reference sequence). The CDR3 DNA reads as TGTGCCAGCAGCTTAGGATCCGACAGCCTTGGCTACACCTTC. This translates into CASSLGSDSLGYTF.

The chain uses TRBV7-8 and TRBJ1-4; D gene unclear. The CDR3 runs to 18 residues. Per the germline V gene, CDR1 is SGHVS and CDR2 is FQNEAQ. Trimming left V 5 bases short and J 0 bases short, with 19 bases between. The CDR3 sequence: CASSSDAPWGATNEKLFF. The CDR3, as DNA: TGTGCCAGCAGCAGTGACGCCCCCTGGGGAGCAACTAATGAAAAACTGTTTTTT.

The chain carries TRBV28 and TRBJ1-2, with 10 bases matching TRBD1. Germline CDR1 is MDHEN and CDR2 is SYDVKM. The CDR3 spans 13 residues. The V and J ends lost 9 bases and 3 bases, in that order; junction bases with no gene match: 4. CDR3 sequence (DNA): TGTGCCAGTCACGGGACAGGGGACTATGGCTACACCTTC. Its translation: CASHGTGDYGYTF.

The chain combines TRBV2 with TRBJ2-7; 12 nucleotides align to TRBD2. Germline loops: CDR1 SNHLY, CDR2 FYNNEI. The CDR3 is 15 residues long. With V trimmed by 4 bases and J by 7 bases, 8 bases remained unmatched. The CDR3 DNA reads TGTGCCAGCAGTGTTAGGACTAGCGGGATGGGGGAGCAGTACTTC. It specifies CASSVRTSGMGEQYF.

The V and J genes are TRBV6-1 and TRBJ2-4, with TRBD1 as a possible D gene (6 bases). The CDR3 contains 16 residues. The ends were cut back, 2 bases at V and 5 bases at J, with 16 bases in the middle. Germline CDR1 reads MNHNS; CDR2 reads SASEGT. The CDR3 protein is CASSEYWYRAQNIQYF. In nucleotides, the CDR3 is TGTGCCAGCAGTGAATACTGGTACAGGGCGCAAAACATTCAGTACTTC.

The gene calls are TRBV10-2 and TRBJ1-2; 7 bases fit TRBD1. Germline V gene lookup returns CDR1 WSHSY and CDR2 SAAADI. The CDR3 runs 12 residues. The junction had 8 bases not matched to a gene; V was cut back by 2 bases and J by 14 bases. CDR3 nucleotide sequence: TGCGCCAGCAGTGAGCCGGGACAGTCTGGAACCTTC. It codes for CASSEPGQSGTF.

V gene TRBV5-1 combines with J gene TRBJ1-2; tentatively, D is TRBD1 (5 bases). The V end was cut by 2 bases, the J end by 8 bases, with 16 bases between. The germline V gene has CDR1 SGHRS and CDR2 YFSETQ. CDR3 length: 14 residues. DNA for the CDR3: TGCGCCAGCAGCTTAAGGGCAGGCCAGGGCGGCTACACCTTC. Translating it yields CASSLRAGQGGYTF.

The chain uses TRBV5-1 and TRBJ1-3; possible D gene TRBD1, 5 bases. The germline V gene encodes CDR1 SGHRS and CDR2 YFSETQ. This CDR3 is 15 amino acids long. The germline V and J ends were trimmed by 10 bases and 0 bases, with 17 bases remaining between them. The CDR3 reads CAPGADGSSGNTIYF. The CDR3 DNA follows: TGCGCCCCCGGGGCCGACGGGAGCTCTGGAAACACCATATATTTT.

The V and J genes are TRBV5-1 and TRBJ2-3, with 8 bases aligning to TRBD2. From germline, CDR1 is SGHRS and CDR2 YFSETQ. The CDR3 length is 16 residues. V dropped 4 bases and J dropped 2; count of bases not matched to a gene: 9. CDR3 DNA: TGCGCCAGCAGCCCCGTGAAGCGGGGGACCACAGATACGCAGTATTTT. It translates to CASSPVKRGTTDTQYF.